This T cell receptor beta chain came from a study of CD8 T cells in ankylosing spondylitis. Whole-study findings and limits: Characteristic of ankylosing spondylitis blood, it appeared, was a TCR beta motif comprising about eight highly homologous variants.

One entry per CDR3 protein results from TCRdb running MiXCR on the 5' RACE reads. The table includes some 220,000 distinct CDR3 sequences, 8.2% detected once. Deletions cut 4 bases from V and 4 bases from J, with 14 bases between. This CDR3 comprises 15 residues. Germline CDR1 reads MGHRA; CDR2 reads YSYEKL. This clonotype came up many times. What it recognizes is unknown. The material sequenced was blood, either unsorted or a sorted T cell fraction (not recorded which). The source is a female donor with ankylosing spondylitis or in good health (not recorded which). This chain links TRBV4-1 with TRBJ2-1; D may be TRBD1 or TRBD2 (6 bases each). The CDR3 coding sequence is TGCGCCAGCAGCCTGAGGGGGGAGAGGTACAATGAGCAGTTCTTC. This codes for CASSLRGERYNEQFF.